The 27 T cell receptor beta chains below all came from one sample that was sequenced in a study of early T cells in non-severe SARS-CoV-2 infection. In TCRdb, the 5' RACE reads were re-called with MiXCR into one record per CDR3 protein. The data hold approximately 50,000 distinct CDR3 sequences, with almost 9.5% observed a single time. Sequenced sample: whole blood. The receptors were gathered from an adult who was a healthcare worker with PCR-confirmed SARS-CoV-2 infection or an uninfected control (not recorded which).

This clonotype was recorded a few times. This chain connects TRBV18 to TRBJ1-2; 9 nucleotides align to TRBD1. The germline CDR1 and CDR2 sequences are KGHSH and LQKENI. V lost 2 bases, J lost 10 bases, and 8 bases stayed unmatched. CDR3 length: 14 residues. CDR3 region: CASSPAGTGPDYTF. The CDR3 region has the DNA TGTGCCAGCTCACCAGCCGGGACAGGGCCCGACTACACCTTC.

The chain couples TRBV19 to TRBJ2-3; D could derive from TRBD1 or TRBD2 (6 bases each). The CDR3 has 15 residues. V lost 2 bases, J lost 2 bases, and 11 bases lay in between. Germline CDR1 and CDR2: LNHDA and SQIVND (reference sequence). CDR3 nucleotides: TGTGCCAGTAGTATATCGGGGGCTGTCACAGATACGCAGTATTTT. This sequence encodes CASSISGAVTDTQYF. Full variable domain (rest looked up from reference TRBV19 and TRBJ2-3): DGGITQSPKYLFRKEGQNVTLSCEQNLNHDAMYWYRQDPGQGLRLIYYSQIVNDFQKGDIAEGYSVSREKKESFPLTVTSAQKNPTAFYLCASSISGAVTDTQYFGPGTRLTVL.

This clonotype was seen at least ten times. The chain uses TRBV19 and TRBJ2-1; D is perhaps TRBD1 (6 bases). V lost 7 bases and J 6 bases, leaving 16 bases between the germline ends. Germline CDR1 LNHDA, CDR2 SQIVND (reference sequence). The CDR3 runs to 14 residues. This chain's CDR3 is CASNLGTPGNEQFF. CDR3 sequence (DNA): TGTGCCAGTAACCTAGGGACACCCGGCAATGAGCAGTTCTTC.

This clonotype was observed a few times. The V call is TRBV9, the J call TRBJ1-1; 7 nucleotides agree with TRBD1. The CDR3 spans 14 residues. Germline assignment: CDR1 SGDLS and CDR2 YYNGEE. V was pared by 3 bases and J by 3 bases, with 5 bases of the junction left unmatched. CDR3 sequence (DNA): TGTGCCAGCAGCGGATTTGACAGGGACACTGAAGCTTTCTTT. Encoded protein: CASSGFDRDTEAFF.

This clonotype came up once. The chain couples TRBV28 to TRBJ1-2, with D uncertain. CDR1 MDHEN and CDR2 SYDVKM come from the germline V gene. The V gene lost 8 bases and the J gene lost 5 bases, with 9 bases spanning the gap. The CDR3 has 11 residues. The CDR3 region has the DNA TGTGCCAGCTGCAGGAAATATGGCTACACCTTC. Translating gives CASCRKYGYTF.

This clonotype was found many times. V and J are TRBV7-2 and TRBJ2-2; D call uncertain. The length of the CDR3 is 13 residues. V lost 6 bases and J 1 base, leaving 6 bases between the germline ends. Looked up from germline, CDR1 is SGHTA and CDR2 is FQGNSA. CDR3 sequence (DNA): TGTGCCAGCAGGCCAAGGAACACCGGGGAGCTGTTTTTT. This translates into CASRPRNTGELFF.

This clonotype was detected ten times or more. The genes are TRBV29-1 and TRBJ2-7; a weak D match, TRBD2 (6 bases). Germline CDR1 reads SQVTM; CDR2 reads ANQGSEA. Deletions cut 2 bases from V and 4 bases from J, with 21 bases between. The CDR3 covers 16 residues. The CDR3 DNA follows: TGCAGCGTTGAATTGCCTAGCGCAACTAGTAGGTACGAGCAGTACTTC. Protein sequence: CSVELPSATSRYEQYF.

The rearrangement uses TRBV9 and TRBJ1-4; perhaps TRBD1 as D (6 bases). The V gene's germline CDR1 is SGDLS and CDR2 YYNGEE. With 3 bases removed from V and 0 bases from J, the gap between germline ends came to 6 bases. The CDR3 extends over 14 amino acids. The CDR3 DNA reads as TGTGCCAGCAGCGGGACAGCAACTAATGAAAAACTGTTTTTT. This translates into CASSGTATNEKLFF.

The table lists this clonotype with a few counts. The chain combines TRBV10-3 with TRBJ2-7, with TRBD2 as a possible D gene (5 bases). The germline CDR1 and CDR2 sequences are ENHRY and SYGVKD. Trimming pared 0 bases from V and 3 bases from J, leaving 9 bases between. There are 14 residues in the CDR3. CDR3: CAISESSGLYEQYF. The CDR3 DNA sequence: TGTGCCATCAGTGAGTCATCCGGACTCTACGAGCAGTACTTC.

The sample holds a few counts of this clonotype. The CDR3 is CASRGRTSGSETQYF. CDR3 coding DNA: TGCGCCAGCAGGGGGCGGACTAGCGGGAGTGAGACCCAGTACTTC. The gene calls are TRBV5-1 and TRBJ2-5; TRBD2 matches at 13 bases. Germline V lookup: CDR1 SGHRS, CDR2 YFSETQ. J was trimmed by 5 bases and V by 5 bases; bases with no gene match: 6. The CDR3 totals 15 residues.

This clonotype was detected ten times or more. The V call is TRBV7-2, the J call TRBJ1-1; 7 bases match TRBD1. V shed 6 bases, J shed 1 base, and the junction held 5 bases outside the gene matches. The germline gives CDR1 SGHTA, CDR2 FQGNSA. The CDR3 totals 14 residues. CDR3 in amino acids: CASRRGQRNTEAFF. In DNA, the CDR3 is TGTGCCAGCAGAAGGGGACAGAGGAACACTGAAGCTTTCTTT.

This clonotype was picked up many times. The chain joins TRBV6-5 to TRBJ2-3; 8 nucleotides match TRBD1. Germline CDR1 and CDR2: MNHEY and SVGAGI. The CDR3 is made up of 14 amino acids. Trimming took 9 bases from V and 1 from J; bases not matched to a gene: 6. CDR3 in DNA: TGTGCCAGTATGTCAGGGGGCGGCACAGATACGCAGTATTTT. Its translation is CASMSGGGTDTQYF.

This clonotype was counted many times. The gene calls are TRBV11-3 and TRBJ2-5; D is ambiguous. The CDR3 consists of 13 residues. Germline loops: CDR1 SGHNT, CDR2 YENEEA. The V end lost 9 bases, the J end lost 0 bases, and 11 bases lay between the germline ends. The CDR3 nucleotides are TGTGCCAGTAGCAAGGGCGACCAAGAGACCCAGTACTTC. Protein product: CASSKGDQETQYF.

The chain joins TRBV12-3 or TRBV12-4 to TRBJ1-4; tentative D call: TRBD1 (6 bases). V was pared by 5 bases and J by 8 bases, with 18 bases between. The CDR3 extends over 15 amino acids. The CDR3 coding sequence is TGTGCCAGCAGTCCCTGGGGAGGGGGAGGCGAAAAACTGTTTTTT. This gives the protein CASSPWGGGGEKLFF.

This clonotype was picked up many times. The V and J genes are TRBV7-6 and TRBJ2-7; tentatively, D is TRBD2 (6 bases). The germline V gene encodes CDR1 SGHVS and CDR2 FNYEAQ. The CDR3 loop spans 14 amino acids. V was cut by 5 bases and J by 1 base, with 12 bases left in between. The CDR3 region is CASSASGLSYEQYF. The CDR3 region has the DNA TGTGCCAGCAGCGCCTCGGGACTTTCCTACGAGCAGTACTTC.

The table lists this clonotype with a few counts. The chain recombines TRBV28 with TRBJ2-1; 7 nucleotides match TRBD1. CDR3 size: 13 residues. CDR1 and CDR2 from the germline V gene are MDHEN and SYDVKM. The trim removed 8 bases at V and 4 bases at J, leaving 5 bases unmatched. For the CDR3, the DNA is TGTGCCAGCCGCGAGACAGGGTACAATGAGCAGTTCTTC. Translated: CASRETGYNEQFF.

There are a few counts of this clonotype. The chain couples TRBV2 to TRBJ2-2, with 7 bases that match TRBD1. The CDR3 runs to 14 residues. V was pared by 6 bases and J by 5 bases, with 6 bases of the junction left unmatched. The germline gives CDR1 SNHLY, CDR2 FYNNEI. CDR3 sequence reads: CASRNRGRTGELFF. The CDR3 DNA reads as TGTGCCAGCAGAAACAGGGGTCGGACCGGGGAGCTGTTTTTT.

There are many counts of this clonotype. J is TRBJ2-7 and V is TRBV7-9, with D perhaps TRBD2 (6 bases). The CDR3 sequence is 11 residues long. Germline V gives CDR1 SEHNR, CDR2 FQNEAQ (reference sequence). V was pared by 5 bases and J by 7 bases, with 9 bases between. This CDR3 reads CASSEGGEQYF. In DNA, the CDR3 is TGTGCCAGCAGCGAAGGAGGGGAGCAGTACTTC.

This clonotype appeared many times. The chain has TRBV20-1 and TRBJ2-5; D unresolved. The V gene's germline CDR1 is DFQATT and CDR2 SNEGSKA (reference sequence). The CDR3 contains 11 residues. V lost 2 bases, J lost 3 bases, and 4 bases lay in between. In DNA, the CDR3 is TGCAGTGCTAGACCAGAAGAGACCCAGTACTTC. It is translated as CSARPEETQYF.

The chain recombines TRBV18 with TRBJ1-5, with D possibly being TRBD1 (5 bases). CDR3 length equals 16 residues. With 0 bases removed from V and 0 bases from J, the gap between germline ends came to 9 bases. Per the germline V gene, CDR1 is KGHSH and CDR2 is LQKENI. For the CDR3, the DNA is TGTGCCAGCTCACCACCACCGGGGGGTAGCAATCAGCCCCAGCATTTT. Translation: CASSPPPGGSNQPQHF. Supplemented by reference TRBV18 and TRBJ1-5, the full variable domain reads NAGVMQNPRHLVRRRGQEARLRCSPMKGHSHVYWYRQLPEEGLKFMVYLQKENIIDESGMPKERFSAEFPKEGPSILRIQQVVRGDSAAYFCASSPPPGGSNQPQHFGDGTRLSIL.

The table lists this clonotype with many counts. The CDR3 loop is CASSPVGGFRSNQPQHF. As DNA, the CDR3 is TGTGCCAGCAGCCCCGTTGGGGGGTTTAGGAGCAATCAGCCCCAGCATTTT. The chain is built from TRBV7-2 and TRBJ1-5; D is perhaps TRBD1 (5 bases). The germline V gene encodes CDR1 SGHTA and CDR2 FQGNSA. The CDR3 sequence is 17 residues long. V was pared by 5 bases and J by 1 base, with 18 bases between. Full variable domain (missing parts from reference TRBV7-2 and TRBJ1-5): GAGVSQSPSNKVTEKGKDVELRCDPISGHTALYWYRQSLGQGLEFLIYFQGNSAPDKSGLPSDRFSAERTGGSVSTLTIQRTQQEDSAVYLCASSPVGGFRSNQPQHFGDGTRLSIL.

The genes are TRBV20-1 and TRBJ2-3; 8 bases are a match to TRBD2. Per germline, CDR1 DFQATT and CDR2 SNEGSKA (reference sequence). The CDR3 extends over 13 amino acids. Trimming cost V 5 bases and J 6 bases; bases outside gene matches: 7. CDR3 sequence (DNA): TGCAGTGCTCAACCGGGGGGGAGCGATACGCAGTATTTT. The encoded protein is CSAQPGGSDTQYF.

This clonotype was counted many times. This chain uses TRBV14 with TRBJ2-2; D unresolved. Germline assignment: CDR1 SGHDN and CDR2 FVKESK. This CDR3 is 12 amino acids long. V was trimmed by 4 bases and J by 3 bases, leaving 3 bases between them. The CDR3 reads CASSPYTGELFF. The DNA of the CDR3 is TGTGCCAGCAGCCCTTACACCGGGGAGCTGTTTTTT.

This clonotype was detected ten times or more. The chain has TRBV5-1 and TRBJ2-1, with 12 bases fitting TRBD2. The CDR3 sequence is 17 residues long. Trimming took 4 bases from V and 0 from J; bases not matched to a gene: 5. CDR1 is SGHRS, CDR2 YFSETQ, per germline. The DNA for the CDR3 is TGCGCCAGCAGCCCACTAGCGGGAGGAAGCTCCTACAATGAGCAGTTCTTC. Translating it yields CASSPLAGGSSYNEQFF. Full variable domain (rest looked up from reference TRBV5-1 and TRBJ2-1): KAGVTQTPRYLIKTRGQQVTLSCSPISGHRSVSWYQQTPGQGLQFLFEYFSETQRNKGNFPGRFSGRQFSNSRSEMNVSTLELGDSALYLCASSPLAGGSSYNEQFFGPGTRLTVL.

The rearrangement uses TRBV20-1 and TRBJ1-4; D possibly corresponds to TRBD1 (5 bases). Germline CDR1 DFQATT, CDR2 SNEGSKA (reference sequence). With 1 base removed from V and 5 bases from J, the gap between germline ends came to 8 bases. The CDR3 runs 13 residues. CDR3 bases: TGCAGTGCTAGAGGACAGAACAATGAAAAACTGTTTTTT. Protein: CSARGQNNEKLFF.

The rearrangement links TRBV28 to TRBJ1-2; no clear D gene. CDR1 is MDHEN and CDR2 is SYDVKM in the germline V gene. The CDR3 has 12 residues. V was cut by 3 bases and J by 5 bases, with 7 bases left in between. CDR3 DNA: TGTGCCAGCAGTTTTAATAGATATGGCTACACCTTC. It encodes CASSFNRYGYTF.

This clonotype was seen repeatedly, ten times or more. The chain couples TRBV10-3 to TRBJ2-1; 13 bases line up with TRBD2. J lost 8 bases, V lost 7 bases, and 8 bases had no gene match. Germline V lookup: CDR1 ENHRY, CDR2 SYGVKD. There are 15 residues in the CDR3. This CDR3 reads CAINEGLAGEDEQFF. CDR3 nucleotide sequence: TGTGCCATCAATGAAGGACTAGCGGGAGAGGATGAGCAGTTCTTC.